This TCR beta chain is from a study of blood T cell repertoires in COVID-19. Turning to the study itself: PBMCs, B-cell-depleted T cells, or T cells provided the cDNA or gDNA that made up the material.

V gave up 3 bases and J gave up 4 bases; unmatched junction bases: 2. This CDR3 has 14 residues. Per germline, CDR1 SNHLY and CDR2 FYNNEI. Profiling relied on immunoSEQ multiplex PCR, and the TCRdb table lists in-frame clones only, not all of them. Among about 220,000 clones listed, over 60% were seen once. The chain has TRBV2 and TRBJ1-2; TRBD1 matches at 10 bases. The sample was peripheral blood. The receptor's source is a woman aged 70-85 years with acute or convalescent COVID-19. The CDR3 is CASSETGGIYGYTF. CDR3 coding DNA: TGTGCCAGCAGTGAGACAGGGGGCATCTATGGCTACACCTTC. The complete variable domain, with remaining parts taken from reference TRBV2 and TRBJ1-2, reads EPEVTQTPSHQVTQMGQEVILRCVPISNHLYFYWYRQILGQKVEFLVSFYNNEISEKSEIFDDQFSVERPDGSNFTLKIRSTKLEDSAMYFCASSETGGIYGYTFGSGTRLTVV.